Each of the 24 T cell receptor beta chains below was sequenced from the same sample in a study of blood T cell repertoires in COVID-19. The protocol was immunoSEQ multiplex PCR, while the TCRdb copy is restricted to in-frame clones and leaves out a portion. The sample lists around 50,000 clones; roughly nine tenths were seen once. The sample comprised peripheral blood. The receptor set was obtained from a man in his 70s with active COVID-19.

This chain joins TRBV6-5 and TRBJ1-1, with 7 bases lining up with TRBD1. Germline CDR1 MNHEY, CDR2 SVGAGI. The J segment lost 5 bases and the V segment lost 8 bases, leaving 5 bases of the junction unmatched. This CDR3 has 12 residues. The CDR3, as DNA: TGTGCCAGCGTAGGGGGCGGTACTGAAGCTTTCTTT. Translating gives CASVGGGTEAFF.

V is TRBV30 and J is TRBJ1-3, with D possibly being TRBD1 (5 bases). The CDR3 has 20 residues. Germline loops: CDR1 GTSNPN, CDR2 SVGIG (reference sequence). Trimming left V 1 base short and J 2 bases short, with 27 bases between. CDR3 sequence reads: CAWSDRYRSNARSTGNTIYF. Here the CDR3 DNA reads TGTGCCTGGAGTGACCGTTACAGGTCAAATGCTCGTTCAACTGGAAACACCATATATTTT.

The rearrangement links TRBV27 to TRBJ2-7, with 9 nucleotides matching TRBD1. CDR1 is MNHEY, CDR2 SMNVEV, per germline (reference sequence). This CDR3 has 15 residues. Trimming at V came to 5 bases and at J to 4 bases, leaving 9 bases not matched to a gene. CDR3 sequence (DNA): TGTGCCAGCAGTCCGCGACAGGGGGGTCGGTACGAGCAGTACTTC. It specifies CASSPRQGGRYEQYF.

V usage is TRBV5-1 and J usage is TRBJ2-3, with 13 bases aligning to TRBD2. With V trimmed by 4 bases and J by 2 bases, 4 bases remained unmatched. CDR1 is SGHRS, CDR2 YFSETQ, per germline. This CDR3 region has 16 residues. The CDR3 nucleotides read TGCGCCAGCAGCCTAGGGACTAGCGGGATCACAGATACGCAGTATTTT. Protein product: CASSLGTSGITDTQYF.

The V call is TRBV4-1, the J call TRBJ2-5; the match to TRBD2 covers 9 bases. The V segment lost 4 bases and the J segment 1 base; nucleotides outside the gene matches: 10. Germline V gene sequence: CDR1 MGHRA, CDR2 YSYEKL. This CDR3 has 17 residues. CDR3 loop: CASSPRGLAGPQETQYF. CDR3 bases: TGCGCCAGCAGCCCCCGCGGGCTAGCGGGGCCCCAAGAGACCCAGTACTTC.

The chain combines TRBV5-1 with TRBJ2-2; the D is unclear. The CDR3 runs 15 residues. Trimming removed 0 bases from V and 4 bases from J, with 10 bases in between. The germline CDR1 and CDR2 sequences are SGHRS and YFSETQ. CDR3 region: CASSLVLSSTGELFF. CDR3 DNA sequence: TGCGCCAGCAGCTTGGTACTGAGTTCCACCGGGGAGCTGTTTTTT.

This rearrangement joins TRBV5-1 to TRBJ1-1; TRBD1 aligns across 8 bases. V trimming: 3 bases; J trimming: 4 bases; junction bases outside the gene matches: 11. The CDR3 runs to 16 residues. Germline lookup yields CDR1 SGHRS and CDR2 YFSETQ. As DNA, the CDR3 is TGCGCCAGCAGCTGGGGGACAGGAATTGGTCTCACTGAAGCTTTCTTT. Protein sequence: CASSWGTGIGLTEAFF.

The chain is built from TRBV5-1 and TRBJ1-6; 11 bases line up with TRBD1. Germline loops: CDR1 SGHRS, CDR2 YFSETQ. The CDR3 is 15 residues long. V dropped 4 bases and J dropped 9; count of bases not matched to a gene: 6. Here the CDR3 reads CASSDGQGASSPLHF. DNA of the CDR3: TGCGCCAGCAGCGATGGACAGGGGGCGAGTTCACCCCTCCACTTT.

The V gene is TRBV11-3, the J gene TRBJ2-1; 11 positions match TRBD2. Germline-derived CDR1 and CDR2 are SGHNT and YENEEA. The CDR3 covers 18 residues. J was trimmed by 5 bases and V by 3 bases; bases with no gene match: 12. CDR3 loop: CASSLVTLAGGPDNEQFF. CDR3 DNA: TGTGCCAGCAGCTTGGTAACATTAGCGGGGGGGCCCGACAATGAGCAGTTCTTC.

This chain connects TRBV11-2 to TRBJ1-2; D is ambiguous. V was shortened by 6 bases and J by 4 bases, with 12 bases between the two germline ends. Germline V gives CDR1 SGHAT, CDR2 FQNNGV. The CDR3 consists of 13 residues. The CDR3 sequence: CASRPSGGYGYTF. The CDR3 DNA reads as TGTGCCAGCAGGCCATCAGGAGGCTATGGCTACACCTTC.

V is TRBV2 and J is TRBJ1-5, with TRBD1 identical over 12 bases. The V gene end was trimmed by 2 bases and the J gene end by 6 bases; junction bases not matched to a gene: 11. The CDR3 is 18 amino acids. Per germline, CDR1 SNHLY and CDR2 FYNNEI. This CDR3 is CASSELMGQGAISQPQHF. DNA for the CDR3: TGTGCCAGCAGTGAACTGATGGGACAGGGGGCAATTTCTCAGCCCCAGCATTTT.

The CDR3 protein is CASSEHGGRNTEAFF. CDR3 coding DNA: TGTGCCAGCAGTGAACACGGGGGGCGGAACACTGAAGCTTTCTTT. The rearrangement joins TRBV6-4 to TRBJ1-1; tentative D call: TRBD1 (6 bases). V was pared by 3 bases and J by 1 base, with 12 bases between. The germline V gene has CDR1 MRHNA and CDR2 SNTAGT. The CDR3 extends over 15 amino acids.

This sequence joins TRBV1 and TRBJ2-3; the table's D gene call, TRBD2, was not cross checked with the DNA. TRBV1 is described as a pseudogene. CDR3 size: 16 residues. CDR3 nucleotides: TGCACCAGCAGCCATCGGCTAGCGGGGGGGGCAGATACGCAGTATTTT. This translates into CTSSHRLAGGADTQYF.

J is TRBJ2-1 and V is TRBV4-2; TRBD2 matches at 8 bases. Germline V gives CDR1 LGHNA, CDR2 YNFKEQ. This CDR3 is 15 amino acids long. Losses at the gene ends were 5 bases for V and 4 bases for J; bases not matched to a gene: 7. The CDR3 loop is CASSSAGESYNEQFF. CDR3 coding DNA: TGTGCCAGCAGCTCAGCGGGGGAGTCTTACAATGAGCAGTTCTTC.

The V gene is TRBV13, the J gene TRBJ2-7; 9 bases map to TRBD1. CDR1 is PRHDT and CDR2 is FYEKMQ in the germline V gene (reference sequence). The CDR3 has 15 residues. The V and J ends lost 2 bases and 5 bases, in that order; junction bases with no gene match: 7. CDR3 amino acids: CASSLRGTGSDEQYF. CDR3 bases: TGTGCCAGCAGCTTAAGGGGGACAGGGAGCGACGAGCAGTACTTC. Full variable domain (remainder filled in from reference TRBV13 and TRBJ2-7): AAGVIQSPRHLIKEKRETATLKCYPIPRHDTVYWYQQGPGQDPQFLISFYEKMQSDKGSIPDRFSAQQFSDYHSELNMSSLELGDSALYFCASSLRGTGSDEQYFGPGTRLTVT.

The chain has TRBV7-9 and TRBJ2-2; possible D gene TRBD2, 6 bases. Trimming removed 5 bases from V and 6 bases from J, with 19 bases in between. CDR3 size: 16 residues. The germline CDR1 and CDR2 sequences are SEHNR and FQNEAQ (reference sequence). The CDR3 coding sequence is TGTGCCAGCAGCCCACCGGGACTGCGCATCCCCGGGGAGCTGTTTTTT. Its translation is CASSPPGLRIPGELFF.

V gene TRBV2 combines with J gene TRBJ2-7; the match to TRBD1 covers 7 bases. CDR3 length: 17 residues. Trimming removed 7 bases from V and 0 bases from J; junction bases left unmatched: 15. CDR1 and CDR2 (germline): SNHLY, FYNNEI. The CDR3 DNA reads as TGTGCCAGCACGATTGAGGGGGCAGGGTCAAGCTCCTACGAGCAGTACTTC. The encoded protein is CASTIEGAGSSSYEQYF.

The chain recombines TRBV10-2 with TRBJ1-5, with TRBD1 matching 7 bases. The junction had 4 bases not matched to a gene; V was cut back by 4 bases and J by 7 bases. Germline CDR1 WSHSY, CDR2 SAAADI. The CDR3 extends over 13 amino acids. The CDR3 bases are TGCGCCAGCAGTGGACAGGGTATCCAGCCCCAGCATTTT. Protein sequence: CASSGQGIQPQHF.

The CDR3 protein is CASSLGGQGSSPLHF. CDR3 sequence (DNA): TGTGCCAGCAGCTTAGGGGGACAGGGGAGTTCACCCCTCCACTTT. V usage is TRBV7-9 and J usage is TRBJ1-6; 10 positions match TRBD1. Per the germline V gene, CDR1 is SEHNR and CDR2 is FQNEAQ (reference sequence). The J segment lost 9 bases and the V segment lost 1 base, leaving 3 bases of the junction unmatched. CDR3 length: 15 amino acids.

The chain recombines TRBV2 with TRBJ1-2; 8 nucleotides align to TRBD1. Germline CDR1 SNHLY, CDR2 FYNNEI. V lost 4 bases and J lost 1; bases outside the gene matches: 8. This CDR3 region has 16 residues. In DNA, the CDR3 is TGTGCCAGCAGTGGTTTAGGGACAGGTGGTAACTATGGCTACACCTTC. The encoded protein is CASSGLGTGGNYGYTF.

The gene calls are TRBV11-2 and TRBJ2-3; no reliable D call. Germline-derived CDR1 and CDR2 are SGHAT and FQNNGV. This CDR3 comprises 13 residues. V was clipped by 3 bases and J by 4 bases, with 8 bases between them. The CDR3 region has the DNA TGTGCCAGCAGCTTTTCCTCGTCAGATACGCAGTATTTT. The encoded protein is CASSFSSSDTQYF.

The chain uses TRBV7-6 and TRBJ2-2; 9 bases are a match to TRBD1. The trim removed 5 bases at V and 7 bases at J, leaving 8 bases unmatched. The CDR3 length is 15 residues. Germline V gene data show CDR1 as SGHVS and CDR2 as FNYEAQ. CDR3 coding DNA: TGTGCCAGCAGCCAGCGGGACAGGGCTTACGGGGAGCTGTTTTTT. It codes for CASSQRDRAYGELFF.

V gene TRBV6-5 combines with J gene TRBJ2-7; 7 bases fit TRBD1. V shed 5 bases, J shed 3 bases, and the junction held 4 bases outside the gene matches. This CDR3 has 13 amino acids. CDR1 is MNHEY, CDR2 SVGAGI, per germline. This CDR3 reads CASSIRQGYEQYF. The CDR3 bases are TGTGCCAGCAGTATACGACAGGGCTACGAGCAGTACTTC.

The chain is built from TRBV28 and TRBJ2-1, with TRBD2 identical over 8 bases. The CDR3 is 15 residues long. Germline CDR1 and CDR2: MDHEN and SYDVKM. Trimming at V came to 2 bases and at J to 4 bases, leaving 4 bases not matched to a gene. The chain's CDR3 is CASSLARGVYNEQFF. CDR3 bases: TGTGCCAGCAGTTTAGCGCGGGGGGTTTACAATGAGCAGTTCTTC.